Shown below are 10 T cell receptor beta chains from a single sample sequenced in a study of T cell clones after liver transplantation. Assay used: immunoSEQ multiplex PCR; TCRdb lists only in-frame clones, some missing. The sample shows tens of thousands of clones, 60% to 80% of them seen only once. The sequencing used CD4+ T cells from blood, collected at the 22-month timepoint. Receptors originate from a human patient who received a liver transplant. Some T cells may have come from the graft donor.

The CDR3 sequence: CASSEAAFTQGGKLFF. In DNA, the CDR3 is TGTGCCAGCAGTGAAGCGGCGTTTACTCAAGGGGGAAAACTGTTTTTT. This rearrangement joins TRBV2 to TRBJ1-4, with D possibly TRBD1 on 6 matching bases. Per the germline V gene, CDR1 is SNHLY and CDR2 is FYNNEI. This CDR3 contains 16 residues. Trimming took off 0 bases at V and 10 bases at J, with 18 bases between the two ends.

The rearrangement links TRBV7-2 to TRBJ1-3, with D unresolved. Germline loops: CDR1 SGHTA, CDR2 FQGNSA. This CDR3 has 13 amino acids. Trimming removed 1 base at V and 5 bases at J, with 6 bases between. The CDR3 here is CASSLERRNTIYF. The CDR3 DNA reads as TGTGCCAGCAGCTTAGAGCGGAGAAACACCATATATTTT.

CDR3 protein: CATRGQVTGELFF. CDR3 in DNA: TGTGCCACCAGGGGGCAGGTCACCGGGGAGCTGTTTTTT. The chain couples TRBV2 to TRBJ2-2; 8 bases are a match to TRBD1. Trimming at V came to 10 bases and at J to 4 bases, leaving 5 bases not matched to a gene. This CDR3 has 13 residues. Germline V gene sequence: CDR1 SNHLY, CDR2 FYNNEI.

This clone was seen a few times. The rearrangement links TRBV6-5 to TRBJ1-2; TRBD1 aligns across 8 bases. The ends lost 2 bases at V and 4 bases at J; junction bases unmatched: 6. The length of the CDR3 is 15 residues. CDR1 and CDR2 (germline): MNHEY, SVGAGI. In DNA form, the CDR3 reads TGTGCCAGCAGTTACGAGACAGGGGATTCCTATGGCTACACCTTC. It is translated as CASSYETGDSYGYTF.

Many counts were recorded for this clone. The rearrangement joins TRBV19 to TRBJ1-2, with 11 bases that match TRBD1. CDR1 LNHDA and CDR2 SQIVND come from the germline V gene (reference sequence). This CDR3 is built from 17 residues. After removal of 7 bases from V and 1 base from J, the junction contained 11 bases not matched to a gene. The CDR3 coding sequence is TGTGCCAGTACCACAGCGGGACAGGGGGTTTTTAACTATGGCTACACCTTC. It encodes CASTTAGQGVFNYGYTF.

The chain carries TRBV28 and TRBJ2-4; tentatively, D is TRBD1 or TRBD2 (5 bases each). Germline V lookup: CDR1 MDHEN, CDR2 SYDVKM. This CDR3 contains 12 residues. V lost 2 bases to trimming and J lost 6 bases, with 5 bases between them. Written as DNA, the CDR3 is TGTGCCAGCAGTTTAGGGGGAAACATTCAGTACTTC. Translating it yields CASSLGGNIQYF.

This CDR3 reads CASEGNNDGYTF. In DNA, the CDR3 is TGTGCCAGCGAGGGAAACAACGATGGCTACACCTTC. The gene calls are TRBV6-1 and TRBJ1-2, with D unresolved. Germline CDR1 reads MNHNS; CDR2 reads SASEGT. The CDR3 is made up of 12 amino acids. Trimming left V 8 bases short and J 6 bases short, with 13 bases between.

A single count supports this clone. J is TRBJ1-6 and V is TRBV7-9; tentative D call: TRBD1 (6 bases). The CDR3 contains 17 residues. Looked up from germline, CDR1 is SEHNR and CDR2 is FQNEAQ (reference sequence). Trimming removed 1 base at V and 4 bases at J, with 14 bases between. The CDR3 coding sequence is TGTGCCAGCAGCTTAGTAGGGGGGGGCATTTATAATTCACCCCTCCACTTT. Translated, it gives CASSLVGGGIYNSPLHF.

In DNA form, the CDR3 reads TGTGCCAGCACCCTCACAGGTTTTCATGGGAATGAGCAGTTCTTC. Its translation: CASTLTGFHGNEQFF. The chain links TRBV28 to TRBJ2-1; D is possibly TRBD1 (5 bases). CDR3 length: 15 amino acids. The V and J ends lost 7 bases and 7 bases respectively, with 20 bases between them. The V gene's germline CDR1 is MDHEN and CDR2 SYDVKM.

The chain links TRBV29-1 to TRBJ2-1, with a possible D match to TRBD2 (5 bases). Germline loops: CDR1 SQVTM, CDR2 ANQGSEA. Trimming removed 4 bases from V and 6 bases from J, with 10 bases in between. The CDR3 runs to 12 residues. The CDR3 loop is CSVVPSSNEQFF. The DNA of the CDR3 is TGCAGCGTTGTTCCTAGCAGCAATGAGCAGTTCTTC.